This T cell receptor (beta chain) was sequenced in a study of post-analysis software for immune sequencing data. Study conclusions and caveats: Those with multiple sclerosis, the patient group, showed significantly lower normalized Chao1 diversity than controls. Included in a set of roughly five TRBV segments more frequent in patients than controls were TRBV5-6, TRBV5-1 and TRBV20-1.

A word on this clonotype: Its antigen remains unidentified.

Germline V lookup: CDR1 SGHKS, CDR2 YYEKEE (reference sequence). The CDR3 has 14 amino acids. V trimming: 4 bases; J trimming: 3 bases; junction bases outside the gene matches: 6. Built from TCR beta cDNA, the libraries had unique molecular identifiers in them. T cells numbering roughly 1 to 10 million yielded 500,000 or so cDNA molecules. TCRdb redid the calling of the PCR reads with MiXCR, one entry per CDR3 protein. This table has about 820,000 distinct CDR3 sequences, around 53% appearing once. The gene calls are TRBV5-5 and TRBJ2-5; TRBD1 matches 7 bases. The sequence derives from a girl between 5 and 17 years old with multiple sclerosis. Sequencing was done on a sample of blood. CDR3 DNA sequence: TGTGCCAGCAGCCGAGACAGGGCGAAAGAGACCCAGTACTTC. It specifies CASSRDRAKETQYF.